This T cell receptor beta chain was observed in a study of shared clonotypes between healthy human individuals. In the CD4+ fraction, cells were divided into CD45RA+ naive and CD45RA-negative memory subsets. This CDR3 contains 16 residues. The V end was cut by 2 bases, the J end by 2 bases, with 16 bases between. The germline V gene has CDR1 KGHSH and CDR2 LQKENI. Data came from immunoSEQ multiplex PCR; TCRdb stores just in-frame clones and leaves some out. The sample has hundreds of thousands of clones; around 78% are singletons. The source material was memory CD4+ T cells sorted from blood. The subset here: CD45RA-negative fraction. The receptor was isolated from a woman under 40 in good health. This chain joins TRBV18 and TRBJ2-7; no reliable D call. Here the CDR3 reads CASSPETRKPPYEQYF. The CDR3 region has the DNA TGTGCCAGCTCACCAGAGACACGGAAGCCCCCCTACGAGCAGTACTTC.